The rows below give T cell receptor beta chains drawn from one sample of a study of blood T cell repertoires in COVID-19. Data came from immunoSEQ multiplex PCR; TCRdb stores just in-frame clones and leaves some out. This sample has about 250,000 clones, with over 80% found just once. Sequenced: peripheral blood. The receptors here all came from a human donor in a cohort sampled during active COVID-19. CDR3s include the opening cysteine and the closing phenylalanine or tryptophan. D genes are given only for firm matches. Size values are once, few and many counts, or a class for expanded clones, and some rows have none.

size,J,V,length,D,CDR3,DNA
.,TRBJ1-6,TRBV7-6,16,TRBD1,CASSLGGTGQNSPLHF,TGTGCCAGCAGCTTAGGAGGGACAGGACAAAATTCACCCCTCCACTTT
.,TRBJ2-1,TRBV18,16,TRBD2,CASSRFVGRGGNEQFF,TGTGCCAGCTCACGGTTCGTGGGTCGCGGGGGCAATGAGCAGTTCTTC
.,TRBJ1-1,TRBV5-1,12,.,CASGLGNTEAFF,TGCGCCAGTGGACTGGGGAACACTGAAGCTTTCTTT
.,TRBJ2-3,TRBV7-9,15,TRBD2,CASSVRTSGTDTQYF,TGTGCCAGCAGCGTCCGGACTAGCGGGACAGATACGCAGTATTTT
.,TRBJ2-3,TRBV19,16,.,CASHASGAQRTDTQYF,TGTGCCAGCCATGCGTCAGGGGCGCAGCGCACAGATACGCAGTATTTT
.,TRBJ2-7,TRBV10-1,15,.,CASSVGHRDVHEQYF,TGCGCCAGCAGCGTGGGACACCGGGATGTTCACGAGCAGTACTTC
.,TRBJ2-7,TRBV24-1,15,.,CATSAMRDTHYEQYF,TGTGCCACCAGTGCTATGAGGGACACCCACTACGAGCAGTACTTC
once,TRBJ1-1,TRBV10-3,12,.,CAIKGTNTEAFF,TGTGCCATCAAAGGGACAAACACTGAAGCTTTCTTT
.,TRBJ1-2,TRBV12-3/TRBV12-4,13,.,CASSLGAVRGYTF,TGTGCCAGCAGTTTAGGGGCAGTGCGCGGCTACACCTTC
.,TRBJ2-1,TRBV5-4,16,TRBD1,CASSLEGASSYNEQFF,TGTGCCAGCAGCTTGGAGGGGGCTAGCTCCTACAATGAGCAGTTCTTC
.,TRBJ2-7,TRBV27,16,.,CASSLKPSFSYYEQYF,TGTGCCAGCAGTCTCAAACCTAGCTTCTCCTACTACGAGCAGTACTTC
.,TRBJ2-5,TRBV4-1,15,.,CASSQEGAGQGTQYF,TGCGCCAGCAGCCAAGAGGGGGCAGGGCAGGGGACCCAGTACTTC
.,TRBJ1-6,TRBV10-3,17,.,CAISESGRASYNSPLHF,TGTGCCATCAGTGAGTCAGGCAGGGCTTCTTATAATTCACCCCTCCACTTT
.,TRBJ2-2,TRBV5-1,14,.,CASRQALNTGELFF,TGCGCCAGCCGACAGGCGTTGAACACCGGGGAGCTGTTTTTT
.,TRBJ2-6,TRBV4-1,17,.,CASSQGYRVPGANVLTF,TGCGCCAGCAGCCAAGGATACAGGGTGCCTGGGGCCAACGTCCTGACTTTC
few,TRBJ1-2,TRBV6-6,13,.,CASSYSGAAGYTF,TGTGCCAGCAGTTACTCTGGGGCAGCCGGCTACACCTTC
.,TRBJ1-6,TRBV10-3,13,.,CAIRETENSPLHF,TGTGCCATCAGAGAGACAGAGAATTCACCCCTCCACTTT
few,TRBJ2-3,TRBV10-3,17,TRBD2,CAISESRVAGGSDTQYF,TGTGCCATCAGTGAGTCGAGGGTAGCGGGAGGATCAGATACGCAGTATTTT
.,TRBJ1-3,TRBV11-2,13,.,CASSLNRGNTIYF,TGTGCCAGCAGCCTAAATCGGGGAAACACCATATATTTT
.,TRBJ2-7,TRBV7-9,16,TRBD1,CASSLDKMGQTYEQYF,TGTGCCAGCAGCTTAGATAAAATGGGACAGACCTACGAGCAGTACTTC
.,TRBJ2-1,TRBV11-2,18,TRBD2,CASSSWTSPISSYNEQFF,TGTGCCAGCAGCTCGTGGACTAGCCCCATTAGCTCCTACAATGAGCAGTTCTTC
once,TRBJ1-2,TRBV28,14,.,CASSRIREDYGYTF,TGTGCCAGCAGTCGTATCAGGGAAGACTATGGCTACACCTTC
.,TRBJ1-2,TRBV5-4,14,.,CASSPPDRPDGYTF,TGTGCCAGCAGCCCACCGGACAGACCGGACGGCTACACCTTC
.,TRBJ2-5,TRBV19,13,.,CASKAGPAETQYF,TGTGCCAGTAAAGCGGGCCCCGCGGAGACCCAGTACTTC